This paragraph covers one T cell receptor (beta chain) sequence. Its antigen is unknown. This sample stems from a study of a mutant IDH1 vaccine in newly diagnosed glioma. Background on the study: Patients under treatment included approximately 60% males and around 38% females and had a mean age of approximately 40 years. Prior therapy was radiotherapy, temozolomide, or both; most received both.

The method was immunoSEQ multiplex PCR; TCRdb's version includes in-frame clones alone and lacks a portion of them. The sample comprises 80,000 to 100,000 clones, 80% of which are singletons, and over 6.5% rests with the top ten. Germline trimming cut 4 bases from V and 4 bases from J; bases unmatched to any gene: 5. The CDR3 extends over 16 amino acids. In germline, CDR1 is SGHDN, CDR2 FVKESK. The time point was: baseline, week 1 (first vaccination visit). Sample treatment: pre-vaccination baseline after standard-of-care therapy. Study conclusions and caveats: Of all patients, 85% to 95% showed vaccine-induced immune responses.

The source material was PBMCs, sampled from a glioma patient treated with radiotherapy, temozolomide or both. This receptor was identified in a middle-aged man with glioma. The chain carries TRBV14 and TRBJ2-6; 9 nucleotides align to TRBD2. The CDR3 nucleotides are TGTGCCAGCAGCCGCCGACTAGCGGCCGGGGCCAACGTCCTGACTTTC. Its translation is CASSRRLAAGANVLTF.